This T cell receptor (beta chain) was identified during a study of tumor-infiltrating lymphocytes in primary liver carcinoma. Across the study: The patients presented with primary liver carcinoma, which was managed through surgical resection. Stage T1-T3 N0M0 tumors spanned about 4.2 to 10 cm.

About this clonotype itself: Antigen specificity is unknown. The junction shows a germline mismatch at one end, possibly a read error.

TCR beta cDNA was reverse-transcribed from about 550 ng of total RNA. The reaction used a constant-region primer and ProtoScript II reverse transcriptase. ARM-PCR was slightly modified, and three nested multiplex PCR rounds with it gave rise to the TCR beta libraries. It was with TRBV1-TRBV30 forward primers and a C-beta reverse primer that the first two PCR rounds were run, at about 10 cycles each. TCRdb re-called the multiplex PCR reads through MiXCR, storing one row per CDR3 protein. The top ten hold 72% of the sample, which has more than 150,000 distinct CDR3 sequences, less than 65% seen once. Per germline, CDR1 SGHAT and CDR2 FQNNGV. The CDR3 totals 13 residues. Broader study findings: The 250 largest clones made up significantly more of tumor than blood repertoires (p = 0.039).

RNA isolated from unsorted whole blood supplied the blood RNA, with germline DNA also extracted. Source material: peripheral blood. This receptor was identified in a man between 35 and 55 years old with primary liver carcinoma and hepatitis B virus infection. V gene TRBV11-2 combines with J gene TRBJ2-5; D is possibly TRBD2 (6 bases). CDR3 amino acids: CASSLIEGGAQYF. CDR3 DNA: TGTGCCAGTAGCTTAATAGAGGGCGGGGCCCAGTACTTC.